The clone carrying this T cell receptor (beta chain) has only one observation. This entry comes from a study of blood T cell repertoires in COVID-19. Looking at the study overall: Donors in the United States, Italy and Spain gave samples during acute or convalescent COVID-19.

During active infection, Seattle patients enrolled and were then monitored through disease. Germline values: CDR1 SQVTM, CDR2 ANQGSEA. CDR3 length: 13 residues. The ends were cut back, 3 bases at V and 6 bases at J, with 12 bases in the middle. Repertoires were generated with immunoSEQ multiplex PCR, while TCRdb's copy carries only in-frame clones and drops some. The sample comprises over 130,000 clones, 80% to 85% of which are singletons, and 8.9% rests with the top ten. This rearrangement joins TRBV29-1 to TRBJ2-1; D may be TRBD2 (6 bases). The source material was peripheral blood. The receptor's source is a man aged 30 to 39 with COVID-19, enrolled during active disease. The CDR3 spells CSVETSLGNEQFF. CDR3 bases: TGCAGCGTTGAGACTAGTTTAGGCAATGAGCAGTTCTTC.